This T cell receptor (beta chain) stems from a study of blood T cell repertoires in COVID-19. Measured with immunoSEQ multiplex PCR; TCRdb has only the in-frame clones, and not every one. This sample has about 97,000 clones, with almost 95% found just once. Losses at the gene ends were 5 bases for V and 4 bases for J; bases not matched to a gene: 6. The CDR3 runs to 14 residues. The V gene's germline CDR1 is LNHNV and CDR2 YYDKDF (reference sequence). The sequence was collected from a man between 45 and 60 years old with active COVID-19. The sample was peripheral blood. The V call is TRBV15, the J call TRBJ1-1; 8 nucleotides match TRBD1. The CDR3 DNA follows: TGTGCCACCAGCGGACTGACAGGGGCCACTGAAGCTTTCTTT. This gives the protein CATSGLTGATEAFF. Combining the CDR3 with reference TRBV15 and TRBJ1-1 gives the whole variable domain DAMVIQNPRYQVTQFGKPVTLSCSQTLNHNVMYWYQQKSSQAPKLLFHYYDKDFNNEADTPDNFQSRRPNTSFCFLDIRSPGLGDTAMYLCATSGLTGATEAFFGQGTRLTVV.